One and the same sample provided the 24 T cell receptor beta chains below, sequenced in a study of cytomegalovirus exposure and HLA in healthy donors. Sequenced by immunoSEQ multiplex PCR; TCRdb stores in-frame clones only, minus some. The sample lists 150,000 to 200,000 clones; 85% were seen once. Sequenced input: PBMCs. These receptors were collected from a man aged 18 to 30 in good health and CMV-seropositive.

CDR3 nucleotides: TGTGCCAGCAGTCCACAGGGGGCGCTTCAGCCCCAGCATTTT. The encoded protein is CASSPQGALQPQHF. The V gene is TRBV28, the J gene TRBJ1-5, with TRBD1 matching over 9 bases. Germline V CDR1 and CDR2: MDHEN, SYDVKM. The CDR3 sequence is 14 residues long. V dropped 5 bases and J dropped 6; count of bases not matched to a gene: 5. Supplemented by reference TRBV28 and TRBJ1-5, the full variable domain reads DVKVTQSSRYLVKRTGEKVFLECVQDMDHENMFWYRQDPGLGLRLIYFSYDVKMKEKGDIPEGYSVSREKKERFSLILESASTNQTSMYLCASSPQGALQPQHFGDGTRLSIL.

This clone was seen only a few times. The chain employs TRBV28 and TRBJ2-7; the D gene is possibly TRBD2 (5 bases). Germline lookup yields CDR1 MDHEN and CDR2 SYDVKM. V dropped 3 bases and J dropped 0 bases, with 9 bases sitting between them. The CDR3 contains 14 residues. This CDR3 is CASSFWRSSYEQYF. CDR3 DNA: TGTGCCAGCAGTTTTTGGAGGAGCTCCTACGAGCAGTACTTC.

The rearrangement links TRBV6-5 to TRBJ2-1, with D perhaps matching TRBD2 (5 bases). This CDR3 spans 14 amino acids. CDR1 is MNHEY, CDR2 SVGAGI, per germline. With 6 bases removed from V and 0 bases from J, the gap between germline ends came to 9 bases. CDR3 sequence: CASRLAGSYNEQFF. The CDR3 coding sequence is TGTGCCAGCAGGCTAGCTGGCTCCTACAATGAGCAGTTCTTC.

J is TRBJ2-5 and V is TRBV28; 7 bases are a match to TRBD2. The CDR3 loop spans 15 amino acids. CDR1 is MDHEN and CDR2 is SYDVKM in the germline V gene. V lost 7 bases and J lost 5; bases outside the gene matches: 13. Here the CDR3 reads CASIPSDGRIETQYF. CDR3 sequence (DNA): TGTGCCAGCATCCCGTCTGACGGGAGGATTGAGACCCAGTACTTC.

The chain uses TRBV30 and TRBJ1-2, with 10 bases aligning to TRBD1. This CDR3 has 14 residues. The germline V gene encodes CDR1 GTSNPN and CDR2 SVGIG (reference sequence). The junction had 7 bases not matched to a gene; V was cut back by 3 bases and J by 6 bases. The CDR3 loop reads CAWRTDRGMDGYTF. The CDR3 DNA reads TGTGCCTGGAGGACGGACAGGGGGATGGATGGCTACACCTTC.

The chain uses TRBV2 and TRBJ2-3, with 8 bases that match TRBD2. The CDR3 extends over 14 amino acids. Germline lookup yields CDR1 SNHLY and CDR2 FYNNEI. The J segment lost 5 bases and the V segment lost 4 bases, leaving 5 bases of the junction unmatched. The CDR3 sequence is CASSAGLARDTQYF. In DNA form, the CDR3 reads TGTGCCAGCAGTGCTGGACTAGCTAGAGATACGCAGTATTTT. The complete variable domain, with remaining parts taken from reference TRBV2 and TRBJ2-3, reads EPEVTQTPSHQVTQMGQEVILRCVPISNHLYFYWYRQILGQKVEFLVSFYNNEISEKSEIFDDQFSVERPDGSNFTLKIRSTKLEDSAMYFCASSAGLARDTQYFGPGTRLTVL.

The rearrangement uses TRBV16 and TRBJ2-3; TRBD2 matches 13 bases. The CDR3 runs to 16 residues. The germline gives CDR1 KGHSY, CDR2 FQNENV. V dropped 6 bases and J dropped 2; count of bases not matched to a gene: 5. For the CDR3, the DNA is TGTGCCAGCAGTGGCGGGACTAGCGGGATCACAGATACGCAGTATTTT. Protein product: CASSGGTSGITDTQYF.

The J gene is TRBJ2-7, the V gene TRBV6-1; 10 bases align to TRBD2. Germline CDR1 is MNHNS and CDR2 is SASEGT. V trimming: 10 bases; J trimming: 1 base; junction bases outside the gene matches: 7. CDR3 length equals 14 residues. CDR3 in DNA: TGTGCCACCTCCTGGACTAGCGGTTCCTACGAGCAGTACTTC. Its translation: CATSWTSGSYEQYF.

The V call is TRBV28, the J call TRBJ1-5; perhaps TRBD1 as D (5 bases). Germline V gene sequence: CDR1 MDHEN, CDR2 SYDVKM. Trimming left V 7 bases short and J 0 bases short, with 13 bases between. The CDR3 has 15 amino acids. CDR3 nucleotide sequence: TGTGCCAGCACCGCCGGGGGGATTAGCAATCAGCCCCAGCATTTT. This encodes CASTAGGISNQPQHF.

The rearrangement links TRBV5-6 to TRBJ2-5, with D tentatively TRBD1 (6 bases). V was clipped by 1 base and J by 5 bases, with 15 bases between them. CDR1 is SGHDT, CDR2 YYEEEE, per germline. The CDR3 is 15 amino acids. CDR3 loop: CASSLKSGVRETQYF. In nucleotides, the CDR3 is TGTGCCAGCAGCTTGAAGTCAGGGGTGCGGGAGACCCAGTACTTC.

V is TRBV30 and J is TRBJ1-1; 7 bases are shared with TRBD1. The V and J ends lost 8 bases and 0 bases, in that order; junction bases with no gene match: 3. Germline CDR1 is GTSNPN and CDR2 is SVGIG (reference sequence). The CDR3 has 12 amino acids. The CDR3 sequence: CAGGQVNTEAFF. CDR3 bases: TGTGCCGGAGGACAGGTGAACACTGAAGCTTTCTTT.

V and J are TRBV5-1 and TRBJ2-7, with TRBD2 as a possible D gene (6 bases). The V end was cut by 4 bases, the J end by 1 base, with 15 bases between. CDR1 is SGHRS, CDR2 YFSETQ, per germline. This CDR3 is built from 15 residues. In DNA, the CDR3 is TGCGCCAGCAGCGTGACGGGACTGCGATCCTACGAGCAGTACTTC. This gives the protein CASSVTGLRSYEQYF.

The chain recombines TRBV9 with TRBJ2-5, with unresolved D. Trimming shortened V by 4 bases and J by 0 bases, and 10 bases separated the two germline ends. The germline gives CDR1 SGDLS, CDR2 YYNGEE. This CDR3 has 14 amino acids. The CDR3 DNA is TGTGCCAGCAGCCCCCACCAGTACCAAGAGACCCAGTACTTC. Translation: CASSPHQYQETQYF.

The chain combines TRBV2 with TRBJ1-2, with TRBD1 matching 8 bases. Looked up from germline, CDR1 is SNHLY and CDR2 is FYNNEI. The CDR3 runs to 12 residues. V was pared by 8 bases and J by 8 bases, with 7 bases of the junction left unmatched. CDR3 loop: CASLDRVQGYTF. CDR3 sequence (DNA): TGTGCCAGCCTGGACAGGGTACAAGGCTACACCTTC. Supplemented by reference TRBV2 and TRBJ1-2, the full variable domain reads EPEVTQTPSHQVTQMGQEVILRCVPISNHLYFYWYRQILGQKVEFLVSFYNNEISEKSEIFDDQFSVERPDGSNFTLKIRSTKLEDSAMYFCASLDRVQGYTFGSGTRLTVV.

V is TRBV11-1 and J is TRBJ1-2, with 7 bases fitting TRBD1. The germline gives CDR1 SGHAT, CDR2 FQDESV (reference sequence). The CDR3 sequence is 14 residues long. Losses at the gene ends were 5 bases for V and 8 bases for J; bases not matched to a gene: 11. The CDR3 region is CASSPTGQEWGYTF. CDR3 nucleotides: TGTGCCAGCAGCCCAACCGGACAGGAGTGGGGCTACACCTTC.

J is TRBJ1-1 and V is TRBV6-1, with a tentative D call TRBD1 (5 bases). The V and J ends lost 11 bases and 5 bases respectively, with 12 bases between them. The CDR3 contains 11 residues. Per germline, CDR1 MNHNS and CDR2 SASEGT. The CDR3 DNA follows: TGTGCCGTACAGGACCCTACTGAAGCTTTCTTT. This sequence encodes CAVQDPTEAFF.

The V and J genes are TRBV5-6 and TRBJ2-5, with 8 positions matching TRBD2. The CDR3 totals 14 residues. Germline trimming cut 4 bases from V and 4 bases from J; bases unmatched to any gene: 6. Germline V CDR1 and CDR2: SGHDT, YYEEEE. CDR3 DNA: TGTGCCAGCAGCCCCGGGGGGGTTGGAGAGACCCAGTACTTC. It is translated as CASSPGGVGETQYF.

The chain employs TRBV27 and TRBJ1-2; 7 positions match TRBD1. The CDR3 consists of 14 residues. Per the germline V gene, CDR1 is MNHEY and CDR2 is SMNVEV (reference sequence). The trim removed 4 bases at V and 3 bases at J, leaving 5 bases unmatched. The CDR3 DNA is TGTGCCAGCAGTTCGACAGGGTCTGACTATGGCTACACCTTC. Translation: CASSSTGSDYGYTF.

The chain joins TRBV2 to TRBJ2-3, with D tentatively TRBD2 (6 bases). Germline V gene sequence: CDR1 SNHLY, CDR2 FYNNEI. The CDR3 has 14 residues. Trimming removed 6 bases at V and 2 bases at J, with 12 bases between. CDR3 in amino acids: CASSAPGDTDTQYF. The CDR3 DNA reads TGTGCCAGCAGCGCTCCGGGGGACACAGATACGCAGTATTTT.

V is TRBV7-2 and J is TRBJ2-7; TRBD2 agrees at 13 bases. After removal of 6 bases from V and 4 bases from J, the junction contained 6 bases not matched to a gene. Germline CDR1 and CDR2: SGHTA and FQGNSA. The CDR3 runs 15 residues. CDR3 coding DNA: TGTGCCAGCAGTTGGACTAGCGGGAGATTTTACGAGCAGTACTTC. Translated, it gives CASSWTSGRFYEQYF. Together with reference TRBV7-2 and TRBJ2-7, the CDR3 gives the full variable domain: GAGVSQSPSNKVTEKGKDVELRCDPISGHTALYWYRQSLGQGLEFLIYFQGNSAPDKSGLPSDRFSAERTGGSVSTLTIQRTQQEDSAVYLCASSWTSGRFYEQYFGPGTRLTVT.

The rearrangement links TRBV28 to TRBJ2-1; maybe TRBD2 (5 bases). The CDR3 has 14 amino acids. V dropped 5 bases and J dropped 6 bases, with 14 bases sitting between them. Germline CDR1 is MDHEN and CDR2 is SYDVKM. This CDR3 is CASSVSGSLNEQFF. The CDR3 DNA reads TGTGCCAGCAGTGTCTCGGGGTCCCTCAATGAGCAGTTCTTC. Filled out from reference TRBV28 and TRBJ2-1, the complete variable domain reads DVKVTQSSRYLVKRTGEKVFLECVQDMDHENMFWYRQDPGLGLRLIYFSYDVKMKEKGDIPEGYSVSREKKERFSLILESASTNQTSMYLCASSVSGSLNEQFFGPGTRLTVL.

The chain joins TRBV28 to TRBJ1-5; unclear D gene. V lost 2 bases to trimming and J lost 0 bases, with 14 bases between them. CDR3 length: 17 residues. CDR1 and CDR2 from the germline V gene are MDHEN and SYDVKM. CDR3 nucleotides: TGTGCCAGCAGTTTACGGAGGACCGTTTATAGCAATCAGCCCCAGCATTTT. Its protein is CASSLRRTVYSNQPQHF.

The chain uses TRBV13 and TRBJ1-2, with TRBD1 matching over 8 bases. In germline, CDR1 is PRHDT, CDR2 FYEKMQ (reference sequence). The CDR3 totals 14 residues. Losses at the gene ends were 5 bases for V and 5 bases for J; bases not matched to a gene: 7. In DNA form, the CDR3 reads TGTGCCAGCAGCCCCGCAGGGGGCAGGTATGGCTACACCTTC. Protein: CASSPAGGRYGYTF.

This rearrangement joins TRBV5-1 to TRBJ1-1; TRBD1 might be the D (6 bases). The germline V gene has CDR1 SGHRS and CDR2 YFSETQ. The V end was cut by 1 base, the J end by 8 bases, with 9 bases between. The CDR3 covers 12 residues. The CDR3 loop is CASSLLQGEAFF. CDR3 DNA sequence: TGCGCCAGCAGCTTGTTGCAGGGGGAAGCTTTCTTT.